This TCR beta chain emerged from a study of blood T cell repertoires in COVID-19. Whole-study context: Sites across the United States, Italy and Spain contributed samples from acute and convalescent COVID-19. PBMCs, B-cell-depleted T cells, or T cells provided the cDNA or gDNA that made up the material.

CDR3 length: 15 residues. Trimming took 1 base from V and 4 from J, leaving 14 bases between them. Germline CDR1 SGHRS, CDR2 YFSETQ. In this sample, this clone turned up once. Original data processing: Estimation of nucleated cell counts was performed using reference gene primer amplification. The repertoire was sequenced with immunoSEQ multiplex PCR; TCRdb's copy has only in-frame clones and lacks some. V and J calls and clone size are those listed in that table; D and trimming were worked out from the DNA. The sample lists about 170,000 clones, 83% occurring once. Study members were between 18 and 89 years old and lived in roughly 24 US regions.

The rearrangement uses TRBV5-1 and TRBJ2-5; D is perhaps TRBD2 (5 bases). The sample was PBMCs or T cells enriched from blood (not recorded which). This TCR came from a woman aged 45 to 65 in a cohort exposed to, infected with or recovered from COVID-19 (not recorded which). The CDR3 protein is CASSLFSGDRETQYF. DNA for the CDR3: TGCGCCAGCAGCTTGTTCAGCGGCGATCGAGAGACCCAGTACTTC.